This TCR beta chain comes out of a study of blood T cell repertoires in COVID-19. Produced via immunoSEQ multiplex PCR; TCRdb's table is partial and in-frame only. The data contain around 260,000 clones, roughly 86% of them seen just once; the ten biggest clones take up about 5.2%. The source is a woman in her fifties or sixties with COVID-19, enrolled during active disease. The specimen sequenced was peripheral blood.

This chain's CDR3 is CAWSRTGANTEAFF. DNA for the CDR3: TGTGCCTGGAGCCGGACAGGCGCGAACACTGAAGCTTTCTTT. The rearrangement joins TRBV30 to TRBJ1-1; 7 bases agree with TRBD1. The CDR3 runs 14 residues. The J segment lost 1 base and the V segment lost 3 bases, leaving 5 bases of the junction unmatched. Per the germline V gene, CDR1 is GTSNPN and CDR2 is SVGIG (reference sequence).